This T cell receptor (beta chain) stems from a study of T cell responses to AZD1222 COVID-19 vaccine. The data were produced by immunoSEQ multiplex PCR, yet TCRdb's version contains in-frame clones alone and is incomplete. Of some 140,000 clones listed, about 90% are singletons. The CDR3 length is 16 residues. Trimming took off 2 bases at V and 4 bases at J, with 15 bases between the two ends. In germline, CDR1 is MNHNS, CDR2 SASEGT. The V call is TRBV6-1, the J call TRBJ1-5; D is unresolved. This TCR derives from an adult in good health. This specimen was peripheral blood, taken on day 0 of MenACWY control vaccination. The CDR3 sequence is CASSESSHRWNQPQHF. CDR3 DNA: TGTGCCAGCAGTGAAAGTTCACACCGGTGGAATCAGCCCCAGCATTTT.